The 21 T cell receptor beta chains below come from one sample, sequenced in a study of blood T cell repertoires in COVID-19. Sequenced by immunoSEQ multiplex PCR; TCRdb stores in-frame clones only, minus some. The sample yields 250,000 or so clones, about four fifths seen once. Input material: PBMCs or T cells enriched from blood (not recorded which). The receptors originated from a man aged 50 to 60 who had recovered from COVID-19.

This chain links TRBV5-1 with TRBJ2-3; D is uncertain. V was clipped by 0 bases and J by 2 bases, with 7 bases between them. Germline CDR1 reads SGHRS; CDR2 reads YFSETQ. The CDR3 runs to 14 residues. CDR3 region: CASSLGSLTDTQYF. As DNA, the CDR3 is TGCGCCAGCAGCTTGGGTAGCCTCACAGATACGCAGTATTTT.

V gene TRBV19 combines with J gene TRBJ1-2; weak D call: TRBD1 (5 bases). CDR3 size: 12 residues. V was cut by 3 bases and J by 4 bases, with 6 bases left in between. Per the germline V gene, CDR1 is LNHDA and CDR2 is SQIVND (reference sequence). The CDR3 sequence is CASSIQGYGYTF. CDR3 nucleotides: TGTGCCAGTAGTATTCAGGGCTATGGCTACACCTTC. Combining the CDR3 with reference TRBV19 and TRBJ1-2 gives the whole variable domain DGGITQSPKYLFRKEGQNVTLSCEQNLNHDAMYWYRQDPGQGLRLIYYSQIVNDFQKGDIAEGYSVSREKKESFPLTVTSAQKNPTAFYLCASSIQGYGYTFGSGTRLTVV.

V and J are TRBV7-2 and TRBJ1-1; D is ambiguous. Germline loops: CDR1 SGHTA, CDR2 FQGNSA. Trimming stripped 2 bases from V and 0 bases from J, with 10 bases between. The CDR3 contains 15 residues. The CDR3 loop is CASSLFRGMNTEAFF. CDR3 DNA: TGTGCCAGCAGCTTATTTCGGGGTATGAACACTGAAGCTTTCTTT.

The chain has TRBV3-1 (or the pseudogene TRBV3-2) and TRBJ1-6; unclear D gene. V was shortened by 1 base and J by 10 bases, with 14 bases between the two germline ends. Per the germline V gene, CDR1 is LGHDT and CDR2 is YNNKEL (reference sequence). The CDR3 length is 15 residues. DNA of the CDR3: TGTGCCAGCAGCCAAGGAGAGGGATGGGTCTCACCCCTCCACTTT. Translation gives CASSQGEGWVSPLHF.

The V and J genes are TRBV6-5 and TRBJ2-7, with 7 bases identical to TRBD1. The germline V gene has CDR1 MNHEY and CDR2 SVGAGI. This CDR3 is 15 amino acids long. V was clipped by 5 bases and J by 4 bases; unmatched bases: 11. The CDR3: CASSLDRTLRYEQYF. As DNA, the CDR3 is TGTGCCAGCAGTCTGGACAGGACCCTTAGATACGAGCAGTACTTC.

V gene TRBV27 combines with J gene TRBJ2-7, with 11 nucleotides matching TRBD1. The CDR3 covers 16 residues. Per germline, CDR1 MNHEY and CDR2 SMNVEV (reference sequence). V lost 3 bases, J lost 3 bases, and 7 bases stayed unmatched. The CDR3 protein is CASSFLGDRGGYEQYF. For the CDR3, the DNA is TGTGCCAGCAGTTTTCTGGGGGACAGGGGGGGCTACGAGCAGTACTTC.

The V call is TRBV4-1, the J call TRBJ2-7, with TRBD2 identical over 8 bases. Germline V gene sequence: CDR1 MGHRA, CDR2 YSYEKL. V shed 1 base and J 2 bases; nucleotides not matched to a gene: 7. The CDR3 has 16 residues. CDR3 nucleotide sequence: TGCGCCAGCAGCCAAGGAAGCACTAGCGGAACCTACGAGCAGTACTTC. Its translation: CASSQGSTSGTYEQYF.

This chain uses TRBV9 with TRBJ2-3; 11 bases map to TRBD2. Germline CDR1 is SGDLS and CDR2 is YYNGEE. The CDR3 is 16 amino acids. Trimming took 3 bases from V and 2 from J; bases not matched to a gene: 5. CDR3 sequence (DNA): TGTGCCAGCAGCGAATTAGCGGGGGGGAACACAGATACGCAGTATTTT. The encoded protein is CASSELAGGNTDTQYF. Full variable domain (remainder filled in from reference TRBV9 and TRBJ2-3): DSGVTQTPKHLITATGQRVTLRCSPRSGDLSVYWYQQSLDQGLQFLIQYYNGEERAKGNILERFSAQQFPDLHSELNLSSLELGDSALYFCASSELAGGNTDTQYFGPGTRLTVL.

The chain links TRBV25-1 to TRBJ1-2; 7 bases agree with TRBD1. CDR1 is MGHDK and CDR2 is SYGVNS in the germline V gene. The CDR3 runs to 14 residues. Trimming at V came to 2 bases and at J to 8 bases, leaving 8 bases not matched to a gene. CDR3 nucleotide sequence: TGTGCCAGCAGTGAAGGAGAGGGGGCGCTGGGCTACACCTTC. It is translated as CASSEGEGALGYTF.

The chain has TRBV7-9 and TRBJ1-2; D unresolved. The germline V and J ends were trimmed by 1 base and 3 bases, with 12 bases remaining between them. The germline V gene encodes CDR1 SEHNR and CDR2 FQNEAQ (reference sequence). The CDR3 sequence is 15 residues long. The CDR3 sequence is CASSLEVAAYYGYTF. CDR3 in DNA: TGTGCCAGCAGCTTAGAAGTGGCGGCTTACTATGGCTACACCTTC.

This clone was seen once. This chain joins TRBV18 and TRBJ2-1; 7 nucleotides line up with TRBD2. This CDR3 comprises 15 residues. The V gene end was trimmed by 2 bases and the J gene end by 3 bases; junction bases not matched to a gene: 4. CDR1 KGHSH and CDR2 LQKENI come from the germline V gene. This chain's CDR3 is CASSPMGGFYNEQFF. CDR3 sequence (DNA): TGTGCCAGCTCACCAATGGGGGGGTTCTACAATGAGCAGTTCTTC.

The chain has TRBV13 and TRBJ2-7, with 12 bases identical to TRBD2. V shed 6 bases and J 4 bases; nucleotides not matched to a gene: 10. This CDR3 is built from 16 residues. Germline lookup yields CDR1 PRHDT and CDR2 FYEKMQ (reference sequence). The chain's CDR3 is CASRRSSGGAPYEQYF. CDR3 DNA sequence: TGTGCCAGCAGACGATCTAGCGGGGGGGCCCCATACGAGCAGTACTTC.

The rearrangement joins TRBV4-1 to TRBJ1-6, with TRBD1 matching 7 bases. CDR1 MGHRA and CDR2 YSYEKL come from the germline V gene. V lost 3 bases and J lost 9; bases outside the gene matches: 5. The CDR3 covers 14 residues. CDR3 sequence (DNA): TGCGCCAGCAGCCAGGGACAGCTCCGTTCACCCCTCCACTTT. Residues: CASSQGQLRSPLHF.

The chain joins TRBV10-2 to TRBJ2-7; tentatively, D is TRBD1 (5 bases). V lost 2 bases, J lost 3 bases, and 11 bases lay in between. The CDR3 loop spans 14 amino acids. In germline, CDR1 is WSHSY, CDR2 SAAADI. DNA of the CDR3: TGCGCCAGCAGTGAGGAGCAGGGCCGCTACGAGCAGTACTTC. Its translation is CASSEEQGRYEQYF.

The V call is TRBV3-1 (or the pseudogene TRBV3-2), the J call TRBJ2-7, with a weak D call TRBD2 (6 bases). This CDR3 is built from 15 residues. Germline V gives CDR1 LGHDT, CDR2 YNNKEL (reference sequence). V lost 1 base, J lost 2 bases, and 12 bases lay in between. This CDR3 reads CASSQVNGGAYEQYF. Here the CDR3 DNA reads TGTGCCAGCAGCCAAGTCAACGGGGGTGCCTACGAGCAGTACTTC.

The gene calls are TRBV2 and TRBJ1-2; 7 bases are a match to TRBD1. Germline trimming cut 5 bases from V and 3 bases from J; bases unmatched to any gene: 3. Germline CDR1 and CDR2: SNHLY and FYNNEI. The CDR3 spans 13 residues. CDR3 sequence (DNA): TGTGCCAGCAGTTTGGGGACAGACTATGGCTACACCTTC. It encodes CASSLGTDYGYTF. The full variable domain, in which reference TRBV2 and TRBJ1-2 provide the parts outside the CDR3, is EPEVTQTPSHQVTQMGQEVILRCVPISNHLYFYWYRQILGQKVEFLVSFYNNEISEKSEIFDDQFSVERPDGSNFTLKIRSTKLEDSAMYFCASSLGTDYGYTFGSGTRLTVV.

The gene calls are TRBV29-1 and TRBJ1-2; D uncertain. V lost 6 bases and J 8 bases, leaving 19 bases between the germline ends. Germline CDR1 reads SQVTM; CDR2 reads ANQGSEA. The CDR3 runs to 13 residues. Written as DNA, the CDR3 is TGCAGCGTAGTCGGGTCGGTAGATCGGGGCTACACCTTC. This sequence encodes CSVVGSVDRGYTF.

V is TRBV19 and J is TRBJ1-5, with D tentatively TRBD1 (6 bases). Deletions cut 6 bases from V and 4 bases from J, with 10 bases between. The length of the CDR3 is 13 residues. Germline V CDR1 and CDR2: LNHDA, SQIVND (reference sequence). CDR3: CASSGQRNQPQHF. CDR3 nucleotide sequence: TGTGCCAGTAGCGGACAGCGGAATCAGCCCCAGCATTTT. The full variable domain, its missing parts supplied by reference TRBV19 and TRBJ1-5, is DGGITQSPKYLFRKEGQNVTLSCEQNLNHDAMYWYRQDPGQGLRLIYYSQIVNDFQKGDIAEGYSVSREKKESFPLTVTSAQKNPTAFYLCASSGQRNQPQHFGDGTRLSIL.

J is TRBJ1-1 and V is TRBV16; TRBD1 might be the D (6 bases). The V gene lost 2 bases and the J gene lost 0 bases, with 10 bases spanning the gap. CDR1 KGHSY and CDR2 FQNENV come from the germline V gene. There are 15 residues in the CDR3. In nucleotides, the CDR3 is TGTGCCAGCAGCCAAGCCGGGACACTGAACACTGAAGCTTTCTTT. The encoded protein is CASSQAGTLNTEAFF. Looking up the rest from reference TRBV16 and TRBJ1-1 gives the full variable domain: GEEVAQTPKHLVRGEGQKAKLYCAPIKGHSYVFWYQQVLKNEFKFLISFQNENVFDETGMPKERFSAKCLPNSPCSLEIQATKLEDSAVYFCASSQAGTLNTEAFFGQGTRLTVV.

The rearrangement joins TRBV5-6 to TRBJ2-3, with TRBD1 identical over 7 bases. V shed 0 bases and J 0 bases; nucleotides not matched to a gene: 7. This CDR3 comprises 17 residues. Germline CDR1 is SGHDT and CDR2 is YYEEEE. The CDR3: CASSLAEGQWSTDTQYF. The DNA of the CDR3 is TGTGCCAGCAGCTTGGCCGAGGGACAGTGGAGCACAGATACGCAGTATTTT.

This chain uses TRBV7-6 with TRBJ2-2, with D possibly TRBD2 on 6 matching bases. CDR3 size: 18 residues. The germline gives CDR1 SGHVS, CDR2 FNYEAQ. The ends were cut back, 1 base at V and 2 bases at J, with 17 bases in the middle. The CDR3 protein is CASSLDSGTHPNTGELFF. For the CDR3, the DNA is TGTGCCAGCAGCTTAGACTCCGGGACTCACCCCAACACCGGGGAGCTGTTTTTT.